This T cell receptor beta chain emerged from a study of blood T cell repertoires in COVID-19 (dated by TCRdb to the early 2020s). Context from the whole study: Samples covering the acute and convalescent phases of COVID-19 were provided by collaborators in the United States, Italy and Spain. The prospective study material was composed of cDNA or gDNA derived from T cells, B-cell-depleted T cells, or PBMCs. Subjects who had been exposed to COVID-19, were actively infected with it, or had recovered from it provided the deeply sampled blood TCRbeta repertoires that made up the dataset. A freely available public database, intended as a resource for researchers studying the immune response to SARS-CoV-2, is where the repertoires were released. Samples were obtained from the ongoing ImmuneRACE study (first 160 participants) and from 1,200 or so subjects provided by 6 global collaborators. A de-identified subject ID, COVID-19 status, age in years and sex were almost always included in the sample metadata. Where HLA class I and class II types were available, the types were taken from metadata supplied by the sample provider, not from assay-based typing. Study-wide findings and limitations: Clinical and demographic metadata were provided uncurated, with the amount varying by source and participant.

Whole blood was collected in K2EDTA tubes by collaborating institutions according to the institutions' own protocols. Collaborator samples were shipped for TCRbeta analysis as frozen whole blood, isolated PBMCs, or DNA extracted from either sample type. TCRbeta CDR3 regions were amplified from genomic DNA using the immunoSEQ Assay, a bias-controlled multiplex PCR. The authors' pipeline ran thus. The number of nucleated cells in each sample was estimated from the amplification of reference gene primers within the assay. Sequence reads were collapsed and filtered to measure the absolute abundance of every unique TCRbeta CDR3 rearrangement. For each sample, productive Simpson clonality was calculated as the square root of Simpson's diversity index across productive rearrangements. TCRdb retrieved this table from immuneACCESS and kept in-frame rearrangements only. Not all clones are present; in checked studies, unresolved V genes account for under half, and no reason is known for the remainder. V, J and clone size were drawn from that table, and D and trimming were deduced from the DNA. Recorded for this sample are over 120,000 clones; 75% to 85% of them occurred a single time. More than 3.5% of the sample belongs to the ten largest clones.

Its CDR3 holds 14 amino acids, cysteine through phenylalanine. The sequence is cut down to CDR3 DNA, 42 bases in frame from base 1. Via the germline V gene (reference sequence), CDR1 is SGHKS and CDR2 YYEKEE. V and J are trimmed by 4 bases and 7 bases, and the gene matches miss 5 bases of the junction. About this clone itself: Its recognized antigen is unknown. No quality values exist for individual bases; no much larger clone is one base distant.

The source material was peripheral blood. The receptor was isolated from an elderly woman with active or convalescent COVID-19. The sequence joins TRBV5-5 to TRBJ1-2; 12 of the junction bases match TRBD1. The DNA is as follows: TGTGCCAGCAGCCCCCGGGACAGGGGGCTTGGCTACACCTTC. The resulting protein is CASSPRDRGLGYTF. This CDR3, with the reference TRBV5-5 and TRBJ1-2 proteins standing in past its ends, gives the full variable domain DAGVTQSPTHLIKTRGQQVTLRCSPISGHKSVSWYQQVLGQGPQFIFQYYEKEERGRGNFPDRFSARQFPNYSSELNVNALLLGDSALYLCASSPRDRGLGYTFGSGTRLTVV.